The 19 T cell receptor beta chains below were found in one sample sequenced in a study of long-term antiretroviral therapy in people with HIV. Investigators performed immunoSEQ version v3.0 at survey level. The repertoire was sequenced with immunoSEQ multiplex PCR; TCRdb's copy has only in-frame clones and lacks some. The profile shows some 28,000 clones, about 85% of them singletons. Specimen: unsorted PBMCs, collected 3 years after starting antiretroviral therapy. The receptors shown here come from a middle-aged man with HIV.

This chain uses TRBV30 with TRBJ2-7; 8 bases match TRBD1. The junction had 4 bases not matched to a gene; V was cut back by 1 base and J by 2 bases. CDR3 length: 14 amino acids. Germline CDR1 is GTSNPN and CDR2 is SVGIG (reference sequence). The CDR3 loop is CAWSAGTGAYEQYF. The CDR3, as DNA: TGTGCCTGGAGTGCCGGGACAGGAGCCTACGAGCAGTACTTC.

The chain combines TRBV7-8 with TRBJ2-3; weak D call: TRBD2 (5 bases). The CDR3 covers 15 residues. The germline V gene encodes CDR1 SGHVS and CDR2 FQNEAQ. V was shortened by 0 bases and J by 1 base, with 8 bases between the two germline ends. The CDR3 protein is CASSLAGSGTDTQYF. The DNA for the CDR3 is TGTGCCAGCAGCTTAGCAGGTAGCGGCACAGATACGCAGTATTTT.

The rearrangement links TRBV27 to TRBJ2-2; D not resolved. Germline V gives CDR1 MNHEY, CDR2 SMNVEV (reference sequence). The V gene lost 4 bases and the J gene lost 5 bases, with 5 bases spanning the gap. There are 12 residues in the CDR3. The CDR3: CASSSPTGELFF. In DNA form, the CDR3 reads TGTGCCAGCAGTTCCCCAACCGGGGAGCTGTTTTTT.

CDR3 coding DNA: TGTGCCAGCAGCTTAGCGGCAGGGGTGAACACTGAAGCTTTCTTT. This encodes CASSLAAGVNTEAFF. This chain uses TRBV7-2 with TRBJ1-1; TRBD1 might be the D (6 bases). With 0 bases removed from V and 0 bases from J, the gap between germline ends came to 8 bases. In germline, CDR1 is SGHTA, CDR2 FQGNSA. The CDR3 is 15 residues long.

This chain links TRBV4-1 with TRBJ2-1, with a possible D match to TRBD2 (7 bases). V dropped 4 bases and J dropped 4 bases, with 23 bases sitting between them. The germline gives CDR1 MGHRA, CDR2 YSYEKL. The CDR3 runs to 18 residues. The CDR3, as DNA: TGCGCCAGCAGCCCCAGTGCGGGGGCAAGGTACAGTTACAATGAGCAGTTCTTC. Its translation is CASSPSAGARYSYNEQFF.

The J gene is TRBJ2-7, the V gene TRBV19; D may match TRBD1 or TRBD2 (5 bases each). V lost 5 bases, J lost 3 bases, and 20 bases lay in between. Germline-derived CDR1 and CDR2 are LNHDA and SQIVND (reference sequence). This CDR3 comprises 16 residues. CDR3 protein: CASSASGTPSVYEQYF. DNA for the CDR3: TGTGCCAGTAGTGCTTCCGGGACCCCTTCGGTCTACGAGCAGTACTTC. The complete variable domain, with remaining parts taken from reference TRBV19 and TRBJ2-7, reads DGGITQSPKYLFRKEGQNVTLSCEQNLNHDAMYWYRQDPGQGLRLIYYSQIVNDFQKGDIAEGYSVSREKKESFPLTVTSAQKNPTAFYLCASSASGTPSVYEQYFGPGTRLTVT.

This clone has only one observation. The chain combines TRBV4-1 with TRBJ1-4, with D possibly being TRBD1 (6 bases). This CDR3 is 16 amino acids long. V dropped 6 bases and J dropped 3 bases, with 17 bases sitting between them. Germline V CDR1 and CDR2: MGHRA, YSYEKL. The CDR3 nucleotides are TGCGCCAGCAGTGAGACCCAGGGGAGATCTAATGAAAAACTGTTTTTT. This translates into CASSETQGRSNEKLFF.

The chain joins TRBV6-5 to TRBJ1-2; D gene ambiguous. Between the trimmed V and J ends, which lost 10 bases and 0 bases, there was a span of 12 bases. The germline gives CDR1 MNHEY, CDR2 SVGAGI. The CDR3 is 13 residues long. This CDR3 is CATGPGSNYGYTF. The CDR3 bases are TGTGCCACCGGTCCGGGTTCTAACTATGGCTACACCTTC.

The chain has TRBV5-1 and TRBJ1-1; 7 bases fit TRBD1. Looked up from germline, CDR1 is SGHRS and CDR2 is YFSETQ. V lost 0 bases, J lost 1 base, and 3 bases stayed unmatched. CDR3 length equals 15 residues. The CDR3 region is CASSLAGTENTEAFF. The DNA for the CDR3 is TGCGCCAGCAGCTTGGCCGGGACAGAGAACACTGAAGCTTTCTTT. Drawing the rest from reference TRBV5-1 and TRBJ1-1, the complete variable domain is KAGVTQTPRYLIKTRGQQVTLSCSPISGHRSVSWYQQTPGQGLQFLFEYFSETQRNKGNFPGRFSGRQFSNSRSEMNVSTLELGDSALYLCASSLAGTENTEAFFGQGTRLTVV.

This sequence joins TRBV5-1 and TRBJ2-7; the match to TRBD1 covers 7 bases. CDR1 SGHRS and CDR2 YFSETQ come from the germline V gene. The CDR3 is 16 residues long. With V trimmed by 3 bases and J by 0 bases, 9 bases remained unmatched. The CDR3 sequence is CASSSGARQGSYEQYF. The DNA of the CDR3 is TGCGCCAGCAGCTCCGGGGCCCGACAGGGCTCCTACGAGCAGTACTTC.

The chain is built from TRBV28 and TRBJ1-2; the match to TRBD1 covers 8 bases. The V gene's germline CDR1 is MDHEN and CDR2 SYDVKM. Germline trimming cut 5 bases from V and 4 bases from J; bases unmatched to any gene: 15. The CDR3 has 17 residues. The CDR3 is CASSPFDRGSPIYGYTF. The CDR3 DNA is TGTGCCAGCAGTCCCTTCGACAGGGGATCCCCCATCTATGGCTACACCTTC.

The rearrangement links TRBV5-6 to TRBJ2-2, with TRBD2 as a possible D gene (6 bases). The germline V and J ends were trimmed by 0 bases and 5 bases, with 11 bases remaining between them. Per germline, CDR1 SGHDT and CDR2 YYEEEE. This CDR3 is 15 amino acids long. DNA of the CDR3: TGTGCCAGCAGCTTGGTGGCGGGGCCGACCGGGGAGCTGTTTTTT. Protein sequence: CASSLVAGPTGELFF. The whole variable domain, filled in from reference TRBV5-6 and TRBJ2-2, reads DAGVTQSPTHLIKTRGQQVTLRCSPKSGHDTVSWYQQALGQGPQFIFQYYEEEERQRGNFPDRFSGHQFPNYSSELNVNALLLGDSALYLCASSLVAGPTGELFFGEGSRLTVL.

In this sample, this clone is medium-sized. CDR3 amino acids: CACTGSTEAFF. The CDR3 region has the DNA TGTGCCTGTACAGGGTCGACTGAAGCTTTCTTT. The chain carries TRBV19 and TRBJ1-1; a weak D match, TRBD1 (6 bases). The CDR3 consists of 11 residues. Germline CDR1 LNHDA, CDR2 SQIVND (reference sequence). V lost 11 bases and J 5 bases, leaving 12 bases between the germline ends.

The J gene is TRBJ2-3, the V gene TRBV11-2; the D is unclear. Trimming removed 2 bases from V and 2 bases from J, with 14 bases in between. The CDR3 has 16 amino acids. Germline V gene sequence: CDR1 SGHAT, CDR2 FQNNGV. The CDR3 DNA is TGTGCCAGCAGCTTAATCGGCGTAGCCCCCACAGATACGCAGTATTTT. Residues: CASSLIGVAPTDTQYF.

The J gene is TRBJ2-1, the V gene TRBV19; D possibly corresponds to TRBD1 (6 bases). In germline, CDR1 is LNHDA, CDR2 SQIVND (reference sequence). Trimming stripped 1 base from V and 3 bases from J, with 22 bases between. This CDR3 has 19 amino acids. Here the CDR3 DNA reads TGTGCCAGTAGTATAGGGGGGCAGGGCCATCCGTTTTTCTACAATGAGCAGTTCTTC. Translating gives CASSIGGQGHPFFYNEQFF.

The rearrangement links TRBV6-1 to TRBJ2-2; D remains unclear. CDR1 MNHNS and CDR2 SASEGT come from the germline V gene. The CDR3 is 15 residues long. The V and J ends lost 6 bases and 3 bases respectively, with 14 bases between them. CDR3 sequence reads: CASRRALGDTGELFF. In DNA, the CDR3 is TGTGCCAGCAGAAGAGCCCTTGGGGACACCGGGGAGCTGTTTTTT.

The CDR3 sequence: CASSQGAVNYGYTF. The CDR3 DNA reads as TGTGCCAGCAGCCAGGGGGCCGTTAACTATGGCTACACCTTC. The rearrangement joins TRBV14 to TRBJ1-2; possibly TRBD1 for D (6 bases). Trimming shortened V by 3 bases and J by 1 base, and 9 bases separated the two germline ends. Per germline, CDR1 SGHDN and CDR2 FVKESK. This CDR3 spans 14 amino acids.

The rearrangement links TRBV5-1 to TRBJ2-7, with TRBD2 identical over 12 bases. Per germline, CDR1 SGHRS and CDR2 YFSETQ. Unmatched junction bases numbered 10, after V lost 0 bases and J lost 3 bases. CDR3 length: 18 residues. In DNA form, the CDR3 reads TGCGCCAGCAGCTTGGCCGTACTAGCGGGAGGTTGGGGCTACGAGCAGTACTTC. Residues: CASSLAVLAGGWGYEQYF.

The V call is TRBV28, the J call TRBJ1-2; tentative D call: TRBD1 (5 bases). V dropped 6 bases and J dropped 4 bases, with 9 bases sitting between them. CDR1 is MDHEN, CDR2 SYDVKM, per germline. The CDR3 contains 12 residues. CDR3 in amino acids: CASRTATYGYTF. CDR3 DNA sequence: TGTGCCAGCAGGACAGCCACCTATGGCTACACCTTC.